This T cell receptor (beta chain) was observed in a study of cytomegalovirus exposure and HLA in healthy donors. This clone was counted only a few times. What it binds is not known. With 60 Vbeta and 13 Jbeta primers, the PCR was carried out. The table came from immunoSEQ multiplex PCR; TCRdb's copy has only in-frame clones and leaves some out. The sample lists about 210,000 clones; about four fifths were seen once. There are 15 residues in the CDR3. V shed 4 bases, J shed 4 bases, and the junction held 7 bases outside the gene matches. Per germline, CDR1 SGHDN and CDR2 FVKESK. The study's findings and limits: It emerged from a later analysis that several of the most significant clusters appeared to be linked to common viral pathogens.

Sequences were obtained from PBMCs. The chain joins TRBV14 to TRBJ2-5; 9 nucleotides align to TRBD2. The receptor's source is a woman aged 45-65 years in good health and CMV-seropositive. The CDR3 coding sequence is TGTGCCAGCAGCCCTCATAGCGGGGGCGGAGAGACCCAGTACTTC. Encoded protein: CASSPHSGGGETQYF.